Presented here are 24 T cell receptor beta chains from one specimen sequenced in a study of blood T cell repertoires in COVID-19. Some clones are missing from TCRdb's copy, which holds only in-frame ones; the method was immunoSEQ multiplex PCR. The sample has 150,000 to 200,000 clones; around 88% are singletons. Sequencing was carried out using peripheral blood. The receptors here all came from a human donor in a cohort sampled during active COVID-19.

The V and J genes are TRBV18 and TRBJ1-3; D perhaps matches TRBD1 (5 bases). CDR1 is KGHSH and CDR2 is LQKENI in the germline V gene. CDR3 size: 16 residues. V was pared by 6 bases and J by 2 bases, with 17 bases between. DNA for the CDR3: TGTGCCAGCTCGGGTCGGGGGTCGACGGCTGGAAACACCATATATTTT. This translates into CASSGRGSTAGNTIYF.

The chain links TRBV27 to TRBJ2-7, with TRBD1 identical over 9 bases. This CDR3 comprises 16 residues. The V gene's germline CDR1 is MNHEY and CDR2 SMNVEV (reference sequence). Trimming removed 5 bases from V and 7 bases from J; junction bases left unmatched: 15. CDR3 DNA sequence: TGTGCCAGCAGTAACAATTACCCGGGACAGGGTTCGGAGCAGTACTTC. This encodes CASSNNYPGQGSEQYF.

The table lists this clone with a count of one. CDR3 sequence reads: CAWMREVAWEAFF. In nucleotides, the CDR3 is TGTGCCTGGATGCGGGAAGTCGCTTGGGAAGCTTTCTTT. The chain uses TRBV30 and TRBJ1-1; no definite D call. Germline assignment: CDR1 GTSNPN and CDR2 SVGIG (reference sequence). The CDR3 has 13 amino acids. V was pared by 4 bases and J by 8 bases, with 17 bases between.

This clone has only a few counts. The chain combines TRBV2 with TRBJ1-2, with D possibly matching TRBD1 (5 bases). CDR3 length: 13 residues. CDR1 is SNHLY, CDR2 FYNNEI, per germline. The ends were cut back, 10 bases at V and 4 bases at J, with 16 bases in the middle. CDR3 in amino acids: CATPRVTGYGYTF. The CDR3 DNA reads TGTGCCACCCCCAGGGTAACGGGCTATGGCTACACCTTC.

The chain links TRBV7-8 to TRBJ2-2; 8 positions agree with TRBD2. V dropped 1 base and J dropped 3; count of bases not matched to a gene: 7. Germline assignment: CDR1 SGHVS and CDR2 FQNEAQ. The CDR3 totals 17 residues. The CDR3, as DNA: TGTGCCAGCAGCTTAGACCCGGGAGGGTCGGACACCGGGGAGCTGTTTTTT. Residues: CASSLDPGGSDTGELFF. The full variable domain, completed using reference TRBV7-8 and TRBJ2-2, is GAGVSQSPRYKVAKRGQDVALRCDPISGHVSLFWYQQALGQGPEFLTYFQNEAQLDKSGLPSDRFFAERPEGSVSTLKIQRTQQEDSAVYLCASSLDPGGSDTGELFFGEGSRLTVL.

The chain is built from TRBV7-6 and TRBJ2-1; 11 bases are a match to TRBD1. The CDR3 consists of 20 residues. CDR1 is SGHVS and CDR2 is FNYEAQ in the germline V gene. The V segment lost 3 bases and the J segment 5 bases; nucleotides outside the gene matches: 18. CDR3 amino acids: CASSFFFLRPGQGAHNEQFF. The CDR3, as DNA: TGTGCCAGCAGCTTCTTTTTTCTCAGGCCCGGACAGGGGGCTCACAATGAGCAGTTCTTC.

As DNA, the CDR3 is TGTGCCAGTAGTATAATACAGAACTATGGCTACACCTTC. It is translated as CASSIIQNYGYTF. The rearrangement links TRBV19 to TRBJ1-2; D unclear. Trimming pared 2 bases from V and 2 bases from J, leaving 6 bases between. CDR3 length: 13 residues. From germline, CDR1 is LNHDA and CDR2 SQIVND (reference sequence).

The chain recombines TRBV20-1 with TRBJ2-7; 7 nucleotides align to TRBD2. V was clipped by 3 bases and J by 2 bases; unmatched bases: 10. CDR3 length equals 15 residues. Germline-derived CDR1 and CDR2 are DFQATT and SNEGSKA (reference sequence). CDR3 sequence (DNA): TGCAGTGCTAGTATGCCTAGCGGTTCCCCCTACGAGCAGTACTTC. Residues: CSASMPSGSPYEQYF.

The gene calls are TRBV5-1 and TRBJ1-2; D is perhaps TRBD1 (5 bases). CDR1 and CDR2 from the germline V gene are SGHRS and YFSETQ. V gave up 0 bases and J gave up 4 bases, with 7 bases separating them. This CDR3 region has 13 residues. The CDR3 coding sequence is TGCGCCAGCAGCTTGGAACAGGCCTATGGCTACACCTTC. As protein: CASSLEQAYGYTF.

This sequence joins TRBV5-1 and TRBJ1-6; 7 bases are a match to TRBD1. V trimming: 0 bases; J trimming: 7 bases; junction bases outside the gene matches: 10. This CDR3 comprises 17 residues. From germline, CDR1 is SGHRS and CDR2 YFSETQ. Written as DNA, the CDR3 is TGCGCCAGCAGCTTGGTCGCCGGGACAGTCCCGAATTCACCCCTCCACTTT. Translation: CASSLVAGTVPNSPLHF.

CDR3 nucleotides: TGTGCCAGCAGTGAAGTAAGGGGACAGGGGAATTCACCCCTCCACTTT. Protein product: CASSEVRGQGNSPLHF. The chain links TRBV2 to TRBJ1-6, with 10 bases identical to TRBD1. Losses at the gene ends were 1 base for V and 7 bases for J; bases not matched to a gene: 4. This CDR3 has 16 amino acids. Germline lookup yields CDR1 SNHLY and CDR2 FYNNEI.

As regards this clone: The same CDR3 arises from other DNA sequences in this sample as well. This chain links TRBV6-5 with TRBJ1-4; 9 bases agree with TRBD1. With V trimmed by 6 bases and J by 8 bases, 4 bases remained unmatched. Germline CDR1 and CDR2: MNHEY and SVGAGI. This CDR3 is 13 amino acids long. CDR3 in amino acids: CASRGQGREKLFF. The CDR3 nucleotides read TGTGCCAGCAGGGGACAGGGTCGGGAAAAACTGTTTTTT.

The chain has TRBV6-5 and TRBJ2-5, with 7 bases that match TRBD2. Germline CDR1 and CDR2: MNHEY and SVGAGI. The V and J ends lost 5 bases and 5 bases, in that order; junction bases with no gene match: 8. CDR3 length equals 14 residues. This CDR3 reads CASSLGGVRETQYF. CDR3 DNA sequence: TGTGCCAGCAGTCTGGGGGGGGTTCGGGAGACCCAGTACTTC.

V usage is TRBV7-2 and J usage is TRBJ2-3, with 7 bases that match TRBD2. This CDR3 has 14 amino acids. J was trimmed by 4 bases and V by 1 base; bases with no gene match: 2. The germline V gene has CDR1 SGHTA and CDR2 FQGNSA. The CDR3 sequence is CASSLGTSSDTQYF. The CDR3 region has the DNA TGTGCCAGCAGCTTAGGGACTAGTTCAGATACGCAGTATTTT.

This clone occurred a few times. The gene calls are TRBV28 and TRBJ1-2, with 8 bases matching TRBD1. This CDR3 spans 13 amino acids. V was clipped by 6 bases and J by 3 bases; unmatched bases: 3. Per the germline V gene, CDR1 is MDHEN and CDR2 is SYDVKM. CDR3 region: CASSPTGDYGYTF. DNA for the CDR3: TGTGCCAGCAGCCCGACAGGGGACTATGGCTACACCTTC.

This chain links TRBV7-2 with TRBJ1-3, with a tentative D call TRBD1 (6 bases). The germline CDR1 and CDR2 sequences are SGHTA and FQGNSA. This CDR3 has 14 amino acids. Trimming took 7 bases from V and 4 from J, leaving 14 bases between them. The CDR3 here is CASTTSGGGNTIYF. CDR3 in DNA: TGTGCCAGCACCACTTCGGGGGGCGGAAACACCATATATTTT.

This clone came up a few times. The gene calls are TRBV9 and TRBJ2-2; 7 bases agree with TRBD1. The CDR3 extends over 18 amino acids. Germline V gene sequence: CDR1 SGDLS, CDR2 YYNGEE. J was trimmed by 1 base and V by 0 bases; bases with no gene match: 9. DNA of the CDR3: TGTGCCAGCAGCGTAGAGCCCCGACAGGGTGAGAACACCGGGGAGCTGTTTTTT. It encodes CASSVEPRQGENTGELFF. Based on the CDR3 plus reference TRBV9 and TRBJ2-2, the full variable domain is DSGVTQTPKHLITATGQRVTLRCSPRSGDLSVYWYQQSLDQGLQFLIQYYNGEERAKGNILERFSAQQFPDLHSELNLSSLELGDSALYFCASSVEPRQGENTGELFFGEGSRLTVL.

J is TRBJ1-6 and V is TRBV29-1; D uncertain. This CDR3 is built from 12 residues. V lost 7 bases and J 9 bases, leaving 13 bases between the germline ends. Germline values: CDR1 SQVTM, CDR2 ANQGSEA. The DNA for the CDR3 is TGCAGCGGGAGTAAGCTGGGTTCACCCCTCCACTTT. This gives the protein CSGSKLGSPLHF.

A word on this clone: Other DNA sequences in the sample encode the same CDR3. The chain recombines TRBV7-2 with TRBJ2-1; 10 bases agree with TRBD2. Germline CDR1 is SGHTA and CDR2 is FQGNSA. The CDR3 runs to 15 residues. After removal of 5 bases from V and 4 bases from J, the junction contained 5 bases not matched to a gene. The CDR3 spells CASSPRTSGYNEQFF. The CDR3 DNA sequence: TGTGCCAGCAGCCCCCGGACTAGCGGTTACAATGAGCAGTTCTTC.

V is TRBV29-1 and J is TRBJ2-7; 8 positions agree with TRBD2. The CDR3 sequence is 14 residues long. V gave up 4 bases and J gave up 0 bases; unmatched junction bases: 5. Germline CDR1 is SQVTM and CDR2 is ANQGSEA. The DNA for the CDR3 is TGCAGCGTTGGAAGGCTAGCGGGCTCCTACGAGCAGTACTTC. It specifies CSVGRLAGSYEQYF.

The chain employs TRBV27 and TRBJ2-6, with TRBD1 identical over 9 bases. From germline, CDR1 is MNHEY and CDR2 SMNVEV (reference sequence). CDR3 length: 21 amino acids. The V and J ends lost 5 bases and 4 bases, in that order; junction bases with no gene match: 21. The CDR3 reads CASSPRTALQGAGTGANVLTF. As DNA, the CDR3 is TGTGCCAGCAGTCCCAGGACCGCATTACAGGGGGCGGGAACCGGGGCCAACGTCCTGACTTTC.

This clone has just one count. The chain has TRBV23-1 and TRBJ2-7; no reliable D call. Being an ORF, TRBV23-1 has a function that is uncertain. This CDR3 spans 15 amino acids. The CDR3 region has the DNA TGCGCTACCCACCCTGTGCCGAGAAGCTCCTACGAGCAGTACTTC. Translating gives CATHPVPRSSYEQYF.

The V and J genes are TRBV28 and TRBJ1-2; D is unresolved. CDR1 is MDHEN, CDR2 SYDVKM, per germline. Trimming pared 4 bases from V and 6 bases from J, leaving 9 bases between. This CDR3 has 12 residues. The CDR3 protein is CASSSEVNGYTF. As DNA, the CDR3 is TGTGCCAGCAGTTCCGAGGTAAATGGCTACACCTTC.

This chain links TRBV3-1 (or the pseudogene TRBV3-2) with TRBJ2-3; 9 bases match TRBD1. The CDR3 consists of 15 residues. V shed 4 bases, J shed 4 bases, and the junction held 6 bases outside the gene matches. Per the germline V gene, CDR1 is LGHDT and CDR2 is YNNKEL (reference sequence). The CDR3 DNA follows: TGTGCCAGCAGCCTCGCTGGGACAGGGTCAGATACGCAGTATTTT. Protein: CASSLAGTGSDTQYF.